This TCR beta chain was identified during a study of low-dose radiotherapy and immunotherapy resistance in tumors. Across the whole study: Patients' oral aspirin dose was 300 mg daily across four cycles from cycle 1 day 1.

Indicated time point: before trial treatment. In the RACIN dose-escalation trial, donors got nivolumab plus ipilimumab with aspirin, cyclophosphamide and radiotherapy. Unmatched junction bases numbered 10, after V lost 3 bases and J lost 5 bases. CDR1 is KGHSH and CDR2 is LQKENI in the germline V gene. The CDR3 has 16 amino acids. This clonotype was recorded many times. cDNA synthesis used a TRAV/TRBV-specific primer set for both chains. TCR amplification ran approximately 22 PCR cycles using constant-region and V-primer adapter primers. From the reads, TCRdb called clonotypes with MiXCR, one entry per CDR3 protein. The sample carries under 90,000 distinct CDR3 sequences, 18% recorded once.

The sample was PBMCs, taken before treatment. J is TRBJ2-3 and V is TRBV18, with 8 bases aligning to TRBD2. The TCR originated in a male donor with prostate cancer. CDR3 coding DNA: TGTGCCAGCTCACCTCCGCTTTCCGCGGGGGGAGATACGCAGTATTTT. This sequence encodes CASSPPLSAGGDTQYF.